This entry describes one T cell receptor (beta chain). One junction end disagrees with the germline gene, perhaps due to a read error. This entry belongs to a study of shared clonotypes between healthy human individuals. From germline, CDR1 is MNHEY and CDR2 SVGAGI. This CDR3 comprises 14 residues. Measured with immunoSEQ multiplex PCR; TCRdb has only the in-frame clones, and not every one. The profile shows approximately 500,000 clones, less than 85% of them singletons. The TCR originated in a woman between 40 and 50 years old in good health. Some clones in this sample may be carry-over from other donors' samples. The gene calls are TRBV6-5 and TRBJ2-3; TRBD1 aligns across 8 bases. The source material was PBMCs. This CDR3 is CASSDSTGADTQYF. DNA for the CDR3: TGTGCCAGCAGTGACTCGACAGGGGCAGATACGCAGTATTTT.